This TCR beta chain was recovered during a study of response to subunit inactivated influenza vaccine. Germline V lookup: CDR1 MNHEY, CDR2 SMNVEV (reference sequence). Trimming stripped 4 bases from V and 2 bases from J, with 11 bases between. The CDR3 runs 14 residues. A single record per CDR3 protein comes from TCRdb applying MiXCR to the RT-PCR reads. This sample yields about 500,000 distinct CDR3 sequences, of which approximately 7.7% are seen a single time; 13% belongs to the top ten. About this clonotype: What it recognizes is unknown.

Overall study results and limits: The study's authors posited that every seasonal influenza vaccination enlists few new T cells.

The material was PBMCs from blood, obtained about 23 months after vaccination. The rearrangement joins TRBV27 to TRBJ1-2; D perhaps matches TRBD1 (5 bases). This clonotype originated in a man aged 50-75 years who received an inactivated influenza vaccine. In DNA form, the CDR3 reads TGTGCCAGCAGTTGGATAGCAGGGAACTATGGCTACACCTTC. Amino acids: CASSWIAGNYGYTF.